This TCR beta chain was sequenced for a study of Ad26.COV2.S vaccination and SARS-CoV-2 variants. Treatment described: roughly 19 received Ad26.COV2.S at low or high dose, single or two shots; roughly five received placebo; per-sample allocation not given. Each sample was drawn 63 days after the first injection (of vaccine or placebo). Libraries were prepared by immunoSEQ multiplex PCR; TCRdb keeps only in-frame clonotypes and omits some of them. Of over 250,000 clones in the sample, around 87% are singletons; the top ten hold under 4%. A note on this clone: Its antigen remains unknown.

Whole-study results and caveats: People who got the vaccine or the placebo had similar non-spike TCR breadth.

The CDR3 length is 12 residues. Germline assignment: CDR1 MNHEY and CDR2 SVGEGT. J was trimmed by 14 bases and V by 6 bases; bases with no gene match: 6. This sequence joins TRBV6-2 or TRBV6-3 and TRBJ2-1, with 11 bases that match TRBD1. The input for sequencing was peripheral blood, taken in a trial of Ad26.COV2.S vaccine versus placebo. The TCR sequence derives from a person aged 18 to 59 who received the Ad26.COV2.S COVID-19 vaccine or a placebo. The CDR3 loop reads CASSRDRGSKFF. CDR3 in DNA: TGTGCCAGCAGCCGGGACAGGGGGAGTAAGTTCTTC.